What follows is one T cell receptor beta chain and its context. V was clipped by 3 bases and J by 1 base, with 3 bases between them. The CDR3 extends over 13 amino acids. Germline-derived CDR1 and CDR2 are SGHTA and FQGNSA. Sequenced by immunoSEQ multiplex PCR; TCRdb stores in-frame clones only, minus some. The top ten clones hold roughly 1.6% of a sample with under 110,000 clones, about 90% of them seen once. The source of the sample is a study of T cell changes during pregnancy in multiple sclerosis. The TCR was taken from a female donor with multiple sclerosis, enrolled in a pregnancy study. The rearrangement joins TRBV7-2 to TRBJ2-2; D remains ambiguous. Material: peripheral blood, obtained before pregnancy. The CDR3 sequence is CASSFLNTGELFF. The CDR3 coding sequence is TGTGCCAGCAGCTTCCTGAACACCGGGGAGCTGTTTTTT.